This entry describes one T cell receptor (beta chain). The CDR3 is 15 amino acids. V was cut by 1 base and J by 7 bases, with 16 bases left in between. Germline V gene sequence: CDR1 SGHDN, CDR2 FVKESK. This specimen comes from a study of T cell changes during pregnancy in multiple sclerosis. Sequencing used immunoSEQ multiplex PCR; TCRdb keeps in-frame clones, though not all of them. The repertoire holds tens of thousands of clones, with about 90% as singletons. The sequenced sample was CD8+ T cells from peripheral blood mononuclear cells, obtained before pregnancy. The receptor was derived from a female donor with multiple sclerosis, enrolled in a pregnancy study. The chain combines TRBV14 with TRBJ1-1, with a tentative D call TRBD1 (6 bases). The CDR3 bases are TGTGCCAGCAGCCAAGGGCCCCACAGGGCGGGTGAAGCTTTCTTT. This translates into CASSQGPHRAGEAFF.